This entry describes one TCR beta chain. What antigen it recognizes has not been identified. Base qualities are missing; no much larger clone stands one base away. Healthy HIV-negative adults with no recently reported acute infections or vaccinations were included as donors. All donors were Caucasian adults living in Nashville, Tennessee, USA. Magnetic negative selection was used to enrich CD4+ T cells, after which naive cells were positively selected on CD45RA and the negative fraction became the memory subset. Blood was collected by leukapheresis, and PBMCs were isolated by Ficoll-Histopaque density gradient centrifugation and then cryopreserved in liquid nitrogen vapor phase. Analytical flow cytometry was used to check the purity and quantity of each magnetically sorted T cell population. Genomic DNA was isolated from every sorted fraction and measured by UV absorbance on a Nanodrop 2000c. These data come from a study of shared clonotypes between healthy human individuals (TCRdb year 2020). Regarding the study in general: Two women and a few men aged 18 to 49 years were included in the cohort. For each donor, CD4 naive and CD4 memory were each run on three plates, CD8 naive on two plates, and CD8 memory on one plate. The study deeply sequenced blood TCR repertoires of roughly five healthy adults to estimate repertoire size and the extent of clonotype sharing between individuals. Different laboratories and diverse techniques were used to prepare libraries and sequence TCR repertoires, to increase sequencing depth and limit assay-specific biases. Between about 0.85 and 10 billion PBMCs per donor were obtained by leukapheresis.

Using the deep immunoSEQ assay, multiplex PCR amplified TCR CDR3 regions from genomic DNA. Genomic DNA extracted from each cell subset was distributed evenly over all wells of several immunoSEQ 96-well plates, and each plate served as one replicate. For sorted subsets, around 0.2 ug of genomic DNA, equivalent to some 30,000 T cell genomes, went into each replicate PCR. The purified libraries were quantified using a Qubit 3.0 fluorometer, sized with a Bioanalyzer 2100, and then quantified again using the KAPA Library Quantification kit. Every immunoSEQ 96-well plate was sequenced on a dedicated single-read 150-cycle Illumina NextSeq 550 flow cell. In the original analysis: Because only junctional sequences without quality scores were contained in the immunoSEQ output, filtering matching that applied to full-length reads could not be performed. Sequences were annotated with PyIR, a Python wrapper for IgBLAST v1.9, and V/J genes and CDR3 were assigned using IMGT germline references. Any read was removed if the V/J assignment was weak (E-value above 1e-6), the CDR3 was missing, or the read contained stop codons, out-of-frame junctions, or ambiguous translated residues. V3J clonotypes were defined by identical inferred V gene, J gene, and CDR3 amino acid sequence. Percentage overlap between repertoires was computed as shared unique clonotypes divided by the size of the smaller repertoire. Richness of each repertoire was evaluated using RTK rarefaction, the Chao1 estimator, and Recon v2.1 estimates of unobserved clonotypes. Generation probabilities were computed with OLGA for all TCRbeta clonotypes obtained by the gDNA method from four donors. Sourced from immuneACCESS, this table was stored by TCRdb with only in-frame sequences that have V and J called. A share of the clones is absent; for the studies checked, an unresolved V gene accounts for under half, and the remainder has no known explanation. D and trimming come from the DNA, and the V and J calls and clone size come from that table. In this sample the table shows 1 million to 1.2 million clones, approximately 80% of which occur a single time. 0.7% to 0.95% of the sample is in the top ten clones.

What the work shows at the level of the full study, not this receptor alone: Sharing across a few donors was observed for about 5% of naive CD4, over 3% of naive CD8, about 2.3% of memory CD4, and about 0.38% of memory CD8 clonotypes. Estimated clonotype richness was generally larger for naive than for memory subsets. Because the study included a small number of donors, the genetic and exposure-history diversity represented was limited. Even with the large sequencing depth, rarefaction of the sorted-subset datasets indicated that sequencing was incomplete. Sampling was limited to blood, and TCR repertoires in tissue likely differ from TCR repertoires in blood. Pairwise subsampling indicated that sequencing depth was expected to affect the degree of clonotype sharing among donors. Higher generation probabilities were observed for clonotypes shared by all four sorted-subset donors than for non-shared clonotypes.

The sample was memory CD4+ T cells from PBMCs. Taken with the paper, the label for cell subset or site translates to: CD45RA-negative fraction. This TCR came from a man younger than 35 in good health. Some clones in this sample may be carry-over from other donors' samples.

The DNA sequence reads TGTGCCAGCAACAAACAGGGCCCGAACACCGGGGAGCTGTTTTTT. This is translated as CASNKQGPNTGELFF. The chain is encoded by TRBV2 joined to TRBJ2-2; TRBD1 is a possible D gene, resting on 6 matching bases. V was cut back by 7 bases and J by 0 bases, leaving a gap of 12 bases between them. The germline V gene provides CDR1 SNHLY and CDR2 FYNNEI. Taken from cysteine to phenylalanine, the CDR3 has 15 residues. Of all the DNA, just the CDR3 is kept, 45 bases in frame from base 1.